Listed here are 3 T cell receptor beta chains from one sample, sequenced in a study of T cell responses to AZD1222 COVID-19 vaccine (dated by TCRdb to the early 2020s). Libraries were constructed by the immunoSEQ multiplex PCR assay. TCRdb mirrors the immuneACCESS table, restricted to in-frame sequences. Some clones are absent from its copies; in checked studies, under half trace to an unresolved V gene, and the reason for the others is unknown. The sample includes approximately 130,000 clones, with 80% to 95% observed a single time. The ten top clones hold about 1.1% of the sample. This specimen's time point label, interpreted: about 28 days (+/-7) after the second vaccine dose. The sample in question was peripheral blood, obtained 28 days after the second AZD1222 dose. These receptors all come from an adult who received the AZD1222 COVID-19 vaccine.

The chain joins TRBV24-1 to TRBJ2-1; D is possibly TRBD2 (6 bases). This CDR3 is built from 15 residues. CDR1 is KGHDR, CDR2 SFDVKD, per germline. The germline V and J ends were trimmed by 1 base and 9 bases, with 15 bases remaining between them. In DNA, the CDR3 is TGTGCCACCAGTGATTTCAAGGGGAGGAGGAGTGAGCAGTTCTTC. This encodes CATSDFKGRRSEQFF.

This clone has just a few counts. This rearrangement joins TRBV10-3 to TRBJ2-2; no definite D call. The CDR3 has 12 amino acids. Germline V gene data show CDR1 as ENHRY and CDR2 as SYGVKD. V gave up 7 bases and J gave up 1 base, with 4 bases separating them. CDR3 amino acids: CAINRNTGELFF. CDR3 DNA sequence: TGTGCCATCAACAGGAACACCGGGGAGCTGTTTTTT.

The chain uses TRBV7-2 and TRBJ1-1; D gene uncertain. The V end lost 1 base, the J end lost 11 bases, and 5 bases lay between the germline ends. Germline-derived CDR1 and CDR2 are SGHTA and FQGNSA. CDR3 length: 10 amino acids. The CDR3 nucleotides read TGTGCCAGCAGCTTAGGGGCGGCTTTCTTT. Translation gives CASSLGAAFF.